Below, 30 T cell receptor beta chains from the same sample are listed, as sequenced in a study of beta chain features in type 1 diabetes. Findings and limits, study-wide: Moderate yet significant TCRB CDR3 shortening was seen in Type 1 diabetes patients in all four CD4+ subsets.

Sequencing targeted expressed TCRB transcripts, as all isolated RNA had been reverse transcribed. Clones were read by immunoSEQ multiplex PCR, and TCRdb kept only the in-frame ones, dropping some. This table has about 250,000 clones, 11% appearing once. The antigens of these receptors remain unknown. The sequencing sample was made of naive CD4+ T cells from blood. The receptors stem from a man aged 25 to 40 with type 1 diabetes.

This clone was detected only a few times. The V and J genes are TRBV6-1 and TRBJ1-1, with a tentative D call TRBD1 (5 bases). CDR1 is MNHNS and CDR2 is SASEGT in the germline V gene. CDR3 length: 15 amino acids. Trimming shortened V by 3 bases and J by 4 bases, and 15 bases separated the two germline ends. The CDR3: CASSDGASGGTEAFF. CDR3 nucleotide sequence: TGTGCCAGCAGTGACGGAGCCTCGGGGGGCACTGAAGCTTTCTTT.

The CDR3: CASSSTGFLFGYTF. In DNA form, the CDR3 reads TGTGCCAGCAGCTCCACAGGGTTTCTCTTTGGCTACACCTTC. The V gene is TRBV7-2, the J gene TRBJ1-2; perhaps TRBD1 as D (6 bases). The germline V and J ends were trimmed by 4 bases and 7 bases, with 16 bases remaining between them. There are 14 residues in the CDR3. Looked up from germline, CDR1 is SGHTA and CDR2 is FQGNSA.

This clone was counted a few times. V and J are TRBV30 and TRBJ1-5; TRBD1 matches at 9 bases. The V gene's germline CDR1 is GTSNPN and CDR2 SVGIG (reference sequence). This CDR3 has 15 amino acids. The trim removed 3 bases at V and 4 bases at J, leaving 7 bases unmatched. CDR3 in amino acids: CAWSRGTGRNQPQHF. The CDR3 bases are TGTGCCTGGAGCCGGGGGACAGGGCGAAATCAGCCCCAGCATTTT.

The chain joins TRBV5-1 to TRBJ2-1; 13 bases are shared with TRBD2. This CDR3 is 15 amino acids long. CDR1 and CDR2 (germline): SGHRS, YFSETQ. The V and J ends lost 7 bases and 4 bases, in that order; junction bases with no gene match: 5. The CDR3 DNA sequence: TGCGCCAGCGGGAGACTAGCGGGGGGTTACAATGAGCAGTTCTTC. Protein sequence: CASGRLAGGYNEQFF. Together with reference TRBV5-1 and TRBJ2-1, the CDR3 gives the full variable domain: KAGVTQTPRYLIKTRGQQVTLSCSPISGHRSVSWYQQTPGQGLQFLFEYFSETQRNKGNFPGRFSGRQFSNSRSEMNVSTLELGDSALYLCASGRLAGGYNEQFFGPGTRLTVL.

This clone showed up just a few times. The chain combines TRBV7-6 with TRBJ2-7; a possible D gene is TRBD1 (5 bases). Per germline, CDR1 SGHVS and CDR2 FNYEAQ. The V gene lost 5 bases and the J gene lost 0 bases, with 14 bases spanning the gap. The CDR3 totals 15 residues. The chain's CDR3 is CASSLGAKSSYEQYF. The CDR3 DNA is TGTGCCAGCAGCCTAGGGGCAAAGAGCTCCTACGAGCAGTACTTC.

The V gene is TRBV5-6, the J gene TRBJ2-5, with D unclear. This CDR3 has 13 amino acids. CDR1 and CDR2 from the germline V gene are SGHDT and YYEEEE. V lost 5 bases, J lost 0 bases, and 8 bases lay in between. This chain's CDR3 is CASRRSYQETQYF. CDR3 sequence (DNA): TGTGCCAGCAGGAGATCCTACCAAGAGACCCAGTACTTC.

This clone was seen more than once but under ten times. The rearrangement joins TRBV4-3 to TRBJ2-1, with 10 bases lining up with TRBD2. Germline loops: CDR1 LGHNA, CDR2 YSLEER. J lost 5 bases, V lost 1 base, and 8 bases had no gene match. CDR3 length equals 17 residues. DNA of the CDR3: TGCGCCAGCAGCCAAGCCTTAGCGGGGGGCGCTAACAATGAGCAGTTCTTC. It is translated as CASSQALAGGANNEQFF.

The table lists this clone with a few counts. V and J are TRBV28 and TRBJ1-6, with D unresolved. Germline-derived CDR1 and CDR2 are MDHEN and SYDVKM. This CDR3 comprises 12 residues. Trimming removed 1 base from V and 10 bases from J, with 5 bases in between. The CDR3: CASSLSVSPLHF. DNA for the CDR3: TGTGCCAGCAGTTTATCGGTCTCACCCCTCCACTTT.

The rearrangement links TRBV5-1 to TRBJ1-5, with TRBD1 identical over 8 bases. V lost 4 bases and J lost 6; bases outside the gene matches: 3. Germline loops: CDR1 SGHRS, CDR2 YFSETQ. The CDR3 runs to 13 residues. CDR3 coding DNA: TGCGCCAGCAGCCGGACAGGGAGTCAGCCCCAGCATTTT. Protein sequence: CASSRTGSQPQHF.

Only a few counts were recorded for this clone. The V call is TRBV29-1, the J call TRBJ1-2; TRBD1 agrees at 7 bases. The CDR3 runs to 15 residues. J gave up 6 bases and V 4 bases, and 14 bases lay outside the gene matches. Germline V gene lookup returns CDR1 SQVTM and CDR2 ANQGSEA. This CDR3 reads CSVGGAGTEKDGYTF. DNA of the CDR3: TGCAGCGTTGGCGGGGCCGGGACAGAAAAGGATGGCTACACCTTC.

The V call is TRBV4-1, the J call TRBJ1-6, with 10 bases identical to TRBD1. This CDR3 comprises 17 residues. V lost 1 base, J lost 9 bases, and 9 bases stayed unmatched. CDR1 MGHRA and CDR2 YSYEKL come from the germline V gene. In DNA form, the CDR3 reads TGCGCCAGCAGCCAAGCCGGTCGGGACAGGGGCGGTTCACCCCTCCACTTT. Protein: CASSQAGRDRGGSPLHF.

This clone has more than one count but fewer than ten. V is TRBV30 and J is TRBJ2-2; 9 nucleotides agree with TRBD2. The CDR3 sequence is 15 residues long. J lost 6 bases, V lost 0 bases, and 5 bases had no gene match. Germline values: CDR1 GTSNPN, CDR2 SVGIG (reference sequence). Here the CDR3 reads CAWSVGLANPGELFF. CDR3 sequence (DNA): TGTGCCTGGAGTGTCGGACTAGCGAATCCCGGGGAGCTGTTTTTT.

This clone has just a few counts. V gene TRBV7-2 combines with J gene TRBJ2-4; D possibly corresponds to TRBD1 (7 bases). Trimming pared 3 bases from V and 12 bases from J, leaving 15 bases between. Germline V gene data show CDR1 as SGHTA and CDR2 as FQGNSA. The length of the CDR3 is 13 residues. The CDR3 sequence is CASSFNQGGSQYF. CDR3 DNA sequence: TGTGCCAGCAGCTTCAACCAGGGGGGAAGTCAGTACTTC.

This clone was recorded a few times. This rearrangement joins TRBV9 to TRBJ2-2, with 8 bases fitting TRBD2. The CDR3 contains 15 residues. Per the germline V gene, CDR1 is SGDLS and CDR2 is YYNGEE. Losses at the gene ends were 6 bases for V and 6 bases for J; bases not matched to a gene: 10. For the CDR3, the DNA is TGTGCCAGCATCCTGGACGGGAGGGCGGCCGGGGAGCTGTTTTTT. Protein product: CASILDGRAAGELFF.

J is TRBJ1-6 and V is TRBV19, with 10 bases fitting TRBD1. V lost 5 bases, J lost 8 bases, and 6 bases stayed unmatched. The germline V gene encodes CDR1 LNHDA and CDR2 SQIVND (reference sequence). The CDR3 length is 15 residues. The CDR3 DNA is TGTGCCAGTAGTGCCGACAGGGGGCATTATTCACCCCTCCACTTT. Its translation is CASSADRGHYSPLHF.

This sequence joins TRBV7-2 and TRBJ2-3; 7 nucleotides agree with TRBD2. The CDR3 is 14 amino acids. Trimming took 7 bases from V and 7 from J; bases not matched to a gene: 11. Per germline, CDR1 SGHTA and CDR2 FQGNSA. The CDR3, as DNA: TGTGCCAGCACCTCATTGGGGGGGGGAAATACGCAGTATTTT. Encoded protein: CASTSLGGGNTQYF. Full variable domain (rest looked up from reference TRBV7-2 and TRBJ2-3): GAGVSQSPSNKVTEKGKDVELRCDPISGHTALYWYRQSLGQGLEFLIYFQGNSAPDKSGLPSDRFSAERTGGSVSTLTIQRTQQEDSAVYLCASTSLGGGNTQYFGPGTRLTVL.

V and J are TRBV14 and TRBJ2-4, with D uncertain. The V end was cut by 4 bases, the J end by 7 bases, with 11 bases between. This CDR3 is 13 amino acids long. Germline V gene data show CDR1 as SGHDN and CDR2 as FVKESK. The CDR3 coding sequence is TGTGCCAGCAGCCTGGGTTCCGGGAACATTCAGTACTTC. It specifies CASSLGSGNIQYF.

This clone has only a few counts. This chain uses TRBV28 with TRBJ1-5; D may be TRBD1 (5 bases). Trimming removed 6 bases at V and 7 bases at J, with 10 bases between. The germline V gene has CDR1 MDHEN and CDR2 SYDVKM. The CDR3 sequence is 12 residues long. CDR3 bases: TGTGCCAGCAGCCCAGGGATGCAGCCCCAGCATTTT. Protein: CASSPGMQPQHF.

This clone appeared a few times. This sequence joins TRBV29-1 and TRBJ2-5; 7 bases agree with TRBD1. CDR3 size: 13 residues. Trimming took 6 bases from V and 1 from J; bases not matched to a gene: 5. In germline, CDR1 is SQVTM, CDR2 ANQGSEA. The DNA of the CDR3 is TGCAGCGTGACTAAGGGGGCCCAAGAGACCCAGTACTTC. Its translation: CSVTKGAQETQYF.

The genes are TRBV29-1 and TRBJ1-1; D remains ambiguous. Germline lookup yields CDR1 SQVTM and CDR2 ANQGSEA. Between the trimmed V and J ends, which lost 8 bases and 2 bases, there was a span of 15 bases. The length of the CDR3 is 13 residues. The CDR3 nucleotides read TGCAGCACCTCGGACTCGACTAACACTGAAGCTTTCTTT. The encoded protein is CSTSDSTNTEAFF.

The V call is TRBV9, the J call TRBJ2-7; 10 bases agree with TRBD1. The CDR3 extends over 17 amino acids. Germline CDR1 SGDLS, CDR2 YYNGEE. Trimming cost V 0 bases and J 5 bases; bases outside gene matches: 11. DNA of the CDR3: TGTGCCAGCAGCGTAGGGTTGGGGGACAGGGGCACCCACGAGCAGTACTTC. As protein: CASSVGLGDRGTHEQYF.

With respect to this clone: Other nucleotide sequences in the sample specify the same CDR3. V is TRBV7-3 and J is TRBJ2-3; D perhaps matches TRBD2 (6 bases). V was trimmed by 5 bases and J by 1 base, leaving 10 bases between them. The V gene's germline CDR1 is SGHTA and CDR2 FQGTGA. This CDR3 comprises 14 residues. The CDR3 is CASSPTSGTDTQYF. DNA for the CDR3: TGTGCCAGCAGCCCGACTAGTGGCACAGATACGCAGTATTTT. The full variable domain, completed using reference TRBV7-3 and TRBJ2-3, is GAGVSQTPSNKVTEKGKYVELRCDPISGHTALYWYRQSLGQGPEFLIYFQGTGAADDSGLPNDRFFAVRPEGSVSTLKIQRTERGDSAVYLCASSPTSGTDTQYFGPGTRLTVL.

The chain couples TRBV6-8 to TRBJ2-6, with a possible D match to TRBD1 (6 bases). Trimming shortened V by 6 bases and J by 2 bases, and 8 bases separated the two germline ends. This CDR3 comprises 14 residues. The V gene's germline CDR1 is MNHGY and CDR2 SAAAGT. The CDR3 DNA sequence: TGTGCCAGCAGAGCAGGGGCTGGGGCCAACGTCCTGACTTTC. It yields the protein CASRAGAGANVLTF.

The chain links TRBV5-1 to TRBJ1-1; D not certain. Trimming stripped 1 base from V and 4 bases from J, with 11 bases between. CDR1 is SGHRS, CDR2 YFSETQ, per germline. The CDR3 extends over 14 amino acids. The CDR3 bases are TGCGCCAGCAGCTTGTCCGCCGCCAGCACTGAAGCTTTCTTT. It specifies CASSLSAASTEAFF.

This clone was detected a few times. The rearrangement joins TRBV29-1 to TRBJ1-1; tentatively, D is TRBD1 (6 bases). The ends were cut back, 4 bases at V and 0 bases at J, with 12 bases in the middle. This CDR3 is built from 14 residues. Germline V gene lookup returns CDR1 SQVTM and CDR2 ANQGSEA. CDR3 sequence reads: CSVVGQTLNTEAFF. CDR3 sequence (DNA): TGCAGCGTTGTAGGACAGACACTGAACACTGAAGCTTTCTTT.

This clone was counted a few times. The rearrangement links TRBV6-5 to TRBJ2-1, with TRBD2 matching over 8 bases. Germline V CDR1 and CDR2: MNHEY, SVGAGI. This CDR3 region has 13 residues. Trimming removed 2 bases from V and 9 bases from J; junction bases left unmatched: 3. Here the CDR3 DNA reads TGTGCCAGCAGTTACGGGACTAGTCGTGAGCAGTTCTTC. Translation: CASSYGTSREQFF.

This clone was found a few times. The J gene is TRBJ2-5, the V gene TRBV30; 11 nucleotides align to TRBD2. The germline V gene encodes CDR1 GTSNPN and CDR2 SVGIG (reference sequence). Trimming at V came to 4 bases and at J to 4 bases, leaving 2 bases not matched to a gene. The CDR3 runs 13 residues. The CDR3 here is CAWTSGGSETQYF. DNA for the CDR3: TGTGCCTGGACTAGCGGGGGGTCAGAGACCCAGTACTTC.

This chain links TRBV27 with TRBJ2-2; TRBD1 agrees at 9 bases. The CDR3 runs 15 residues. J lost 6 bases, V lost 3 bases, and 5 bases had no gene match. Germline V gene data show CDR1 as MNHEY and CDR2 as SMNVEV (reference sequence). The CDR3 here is CASSFEDRGSGELFF. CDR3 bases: TGTGCCAGCAGTTTCGAGGACAGGGGTTCCGGGGAGCTGTTTTTT.

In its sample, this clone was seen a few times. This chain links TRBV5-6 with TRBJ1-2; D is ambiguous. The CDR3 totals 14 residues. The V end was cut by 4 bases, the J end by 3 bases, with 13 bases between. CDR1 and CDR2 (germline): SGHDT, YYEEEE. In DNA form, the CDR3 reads TGTGCCAGCAGCGGTGACAAGGATTACTATGGCTACACCTTC. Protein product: CASSGDKDYYGYTF.

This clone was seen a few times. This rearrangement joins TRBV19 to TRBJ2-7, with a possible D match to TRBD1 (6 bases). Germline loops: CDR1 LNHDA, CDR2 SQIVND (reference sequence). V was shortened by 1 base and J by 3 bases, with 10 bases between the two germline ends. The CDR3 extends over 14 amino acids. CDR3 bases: TGTGCCAGTAGTATAGGGGCAGGGGACTACGAGCAGTACTTC. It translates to CASSIGAGDYEQYF.